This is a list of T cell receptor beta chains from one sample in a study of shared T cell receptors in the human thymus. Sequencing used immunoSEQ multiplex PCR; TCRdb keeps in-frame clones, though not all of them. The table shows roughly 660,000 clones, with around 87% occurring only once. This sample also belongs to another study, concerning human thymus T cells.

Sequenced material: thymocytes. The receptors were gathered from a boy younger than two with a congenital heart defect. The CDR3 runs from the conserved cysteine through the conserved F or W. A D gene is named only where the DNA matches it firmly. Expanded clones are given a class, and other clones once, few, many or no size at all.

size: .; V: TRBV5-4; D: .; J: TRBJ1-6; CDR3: CASSPGVQGGSPLHF; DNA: TGTGCCAGCAGCCCTGGGGTGCAGGGTGGTTCACCCCTCCACTTT
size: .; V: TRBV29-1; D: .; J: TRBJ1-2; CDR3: CSVDHVGDGYTF; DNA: TGCAGCGTTGATCATGTGGGAGATGGCTACACCTTC
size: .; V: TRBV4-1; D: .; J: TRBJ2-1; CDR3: CASSQSLGVFSSYNEQFF; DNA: TGCGCCAGCAGCCAAAGCCTCGGGGTCTTCAGCTCCTACAATGAGCAGTTCTTC
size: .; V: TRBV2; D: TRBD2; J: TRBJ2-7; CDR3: CASSHRLAASYEQYF; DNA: TGTGCCAGCAGTCACCGACTAGCGGCGTCCTACGAGCAGTACTTC
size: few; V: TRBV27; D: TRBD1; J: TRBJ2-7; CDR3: CASSRDRGLYEQYF; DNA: TGTGCCAGCAGCCGAGACAGGGGGCTCTACGAGCAGTACTTC
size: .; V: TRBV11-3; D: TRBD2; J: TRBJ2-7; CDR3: CASSEGLAIYEQYF; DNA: TGTGCCAGCAGCGAGGGACTAGCTATCTACGAGCAGTACTTC
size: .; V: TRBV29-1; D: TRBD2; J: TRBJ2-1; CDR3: CSATSGRGREQFF; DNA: TGCAGCGCTACTAGCGGGAGAGGTAGGGAGCAGTTCTTC
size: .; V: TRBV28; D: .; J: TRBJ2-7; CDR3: CASTASESYEQYF; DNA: TGTGCCAGCACCGCCTCGGAGTCCTACGAGCAGTACTTC
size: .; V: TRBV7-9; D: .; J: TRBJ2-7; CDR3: CASSSTGRHEQYF; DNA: TGTGCCAGCAGCTCGACAGGGAGGCACGAGCAGTACTTC
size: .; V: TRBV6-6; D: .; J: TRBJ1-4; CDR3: CASSYSLWREGEKLFF; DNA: TGTGCCAGCAGTTACTCGTTGTGGCGGGAGGGTGAAAAACTGTTTTTT
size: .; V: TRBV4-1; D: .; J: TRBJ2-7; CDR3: CASSQEPIQAPQYF; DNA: TGCGCCAGCAGCCAAGAGCCGATCCAGGCTCCGCAGTACTTC
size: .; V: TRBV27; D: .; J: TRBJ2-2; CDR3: CASTGGTFTGELFF; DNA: TGTGCCAGCACTGGCGGGACTTTCACCGGGGAGCTGTTTTTT
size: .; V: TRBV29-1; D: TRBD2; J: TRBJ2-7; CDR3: CSVGRRTSETYEQYF; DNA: TGCAGCGTTGGCCGAAGGACTAGCGAGACCTACGAGCAGTACTTC
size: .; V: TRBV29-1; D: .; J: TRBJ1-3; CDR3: CSVERQVPSGNTIYF; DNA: TGCAGCGTTGAAAGACAGGTGCCCTCTGGAAACACCATATATTTT
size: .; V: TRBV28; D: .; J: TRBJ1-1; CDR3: CASSPAPGEFRNTEAFF; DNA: TGTGCCAGCAGTCCCGCCCCGGGGGAGTTCCGGAACACTGAAGCTTTCTTT
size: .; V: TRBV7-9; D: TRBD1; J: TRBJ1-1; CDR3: CASSHLPTGALLNTEAFF; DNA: TGTGCCAGCAGCCACCTCCCGACAGGGGCGCTTTTGAACACTGAAGCTTTCTTT
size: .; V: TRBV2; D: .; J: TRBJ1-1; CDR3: CASSEAAGVTEAFF; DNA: TGTGCCAGCAGTGAAGCGGCAGGGGTAACTGAAGCTTTCTTT
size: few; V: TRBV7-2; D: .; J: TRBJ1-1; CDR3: CASSFPGGRVWNTEAFF; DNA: TGTGCCAGCAGCTTCCCGGGTGGCAGGGTTTGGAACACTGAAGCTTTCTTT
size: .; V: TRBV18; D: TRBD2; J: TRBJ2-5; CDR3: CASSPGLAGVGETQYF; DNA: TGTGCCAGCTCACCAGGGCTAGCGGGAGTGGGAGAGACCCAGTACTTC
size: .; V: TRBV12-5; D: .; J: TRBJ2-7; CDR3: CASASYEQYF; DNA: TGTGCTAGTGCTTCTTACGAGCAGTACTTC
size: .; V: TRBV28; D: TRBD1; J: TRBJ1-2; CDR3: CASSSTGQGSGYGYTF; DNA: TGTGCCAGCAGTTCGACGGGACAGGGATCCGGCTATGGCTACACCTTC
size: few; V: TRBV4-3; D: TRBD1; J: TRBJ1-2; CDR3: CASSQDAGTDNLWRYTF; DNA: TGCGCCAGCAGCCAAGACGCCGGGACAGATAACCTATGGCGCTACACCTTC
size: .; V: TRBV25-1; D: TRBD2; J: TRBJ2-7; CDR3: CASSQGLAGGNEQYF; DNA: TGTGCCAGCTCCCAGGGCCTAGCGGGAGGAAACGAGCAGTACTTC
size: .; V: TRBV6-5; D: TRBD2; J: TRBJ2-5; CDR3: CASKVKREWETQYF; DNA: TGTGCCAGCAAGGTTAAGCGGGAGTGGGAGACCCAGTACTTC
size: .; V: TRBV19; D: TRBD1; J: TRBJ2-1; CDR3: CASSTGTGEGYEQFF; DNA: TGTGCCAGTAGTACCGGGACAGGGGAAGGGTATGAGCAGTTCTTC
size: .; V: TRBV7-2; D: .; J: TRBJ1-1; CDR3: CASSLVGGLDPLTDTEAFF; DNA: TGTGCCAGCAGCTTGGTTGGAGGGCTTGACCCGCTAACCGACACTGAAGCTTTCTTT
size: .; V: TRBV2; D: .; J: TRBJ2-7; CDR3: CASSQGLAPPIQEQYF; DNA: TGTGCCAGCAGTCAAGGGTTAGCACCCCCGATTCAAGAGCAGTACTTC
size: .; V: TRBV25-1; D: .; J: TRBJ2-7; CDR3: CASSARGGASYEQYF; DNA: TGTGCCAGCAGTGCAAGGGGGGGAGCTAGCTACGAGCAGTACTTC
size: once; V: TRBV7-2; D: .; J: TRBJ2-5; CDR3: CASSLAPWARAQETQYF; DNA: TGTGCCAGCAGCTTAGCCCCTTGGGCCAGGGCCCAAGAGACCCAGTACTTC
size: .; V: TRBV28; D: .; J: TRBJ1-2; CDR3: CASSGVGFDGYTF; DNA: TGTGCCAGCAGCGGGGTGGGTTTCGATGGCTACACCTTC
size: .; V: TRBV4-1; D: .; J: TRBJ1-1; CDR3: CASSPKRGLNGTEAFF; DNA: TGCGCCAGCAGCCCCAAAAGGGGCCTAAATGGGACTGAAGCTTTCTTT